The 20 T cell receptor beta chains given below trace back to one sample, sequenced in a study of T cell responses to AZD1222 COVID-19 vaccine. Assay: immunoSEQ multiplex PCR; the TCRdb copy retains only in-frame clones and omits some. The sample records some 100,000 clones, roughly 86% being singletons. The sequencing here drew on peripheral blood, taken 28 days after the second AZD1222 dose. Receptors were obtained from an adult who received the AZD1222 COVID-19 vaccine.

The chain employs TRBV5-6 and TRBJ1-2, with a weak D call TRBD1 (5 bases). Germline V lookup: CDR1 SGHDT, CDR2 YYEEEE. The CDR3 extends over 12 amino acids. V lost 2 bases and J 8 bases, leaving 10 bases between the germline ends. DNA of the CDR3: TGTGCCAGCAGCTTTGGCGGGGACGGCTACACCTTC. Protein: CASSFGGDGYTF. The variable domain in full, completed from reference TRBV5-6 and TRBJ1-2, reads DAGVTQSPTHLIKTRGQQVTLRCSPKSGHDTVSWYQQALGQGPQFIFQYYEEEERQRGNFPDRFSGHQFPNYSSELNVNALLLGDSALYLCASSFGGDGYTFGSGTRLTVV.

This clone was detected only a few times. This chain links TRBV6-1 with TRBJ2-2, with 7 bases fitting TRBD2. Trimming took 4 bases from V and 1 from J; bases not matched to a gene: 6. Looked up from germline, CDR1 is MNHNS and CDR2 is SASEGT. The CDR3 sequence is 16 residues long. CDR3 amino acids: CASSGRLAQNTGELFF. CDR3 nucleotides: TGTGCCAGCAGTGGCCGACTAGCCCAGAACACCGGGGAGCTGTTTTTT.

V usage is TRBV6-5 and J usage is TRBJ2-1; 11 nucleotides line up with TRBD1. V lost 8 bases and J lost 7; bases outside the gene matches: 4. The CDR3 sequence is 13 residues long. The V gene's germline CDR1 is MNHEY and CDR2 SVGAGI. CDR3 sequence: CASAGTGGNEQFF. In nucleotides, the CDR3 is TGTGCCAGCGCCGGGACAGGGGGGAATGAGCAGTTCTTC.

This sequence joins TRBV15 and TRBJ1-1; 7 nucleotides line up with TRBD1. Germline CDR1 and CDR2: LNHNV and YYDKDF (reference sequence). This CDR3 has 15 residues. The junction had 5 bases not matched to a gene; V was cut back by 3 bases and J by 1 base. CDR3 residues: CATSSAGQSNTEAFF. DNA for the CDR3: TGTGCCACCAGCAGTGCGGGACAGTCGAACACTGAAGCTTTCTTT. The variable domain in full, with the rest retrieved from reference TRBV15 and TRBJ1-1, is DAMVIQNPRYQVTQFGKPVTLSCSQTLNHNVMYWYQQKSSQAPKLLFHYYDKDFNNEADTPDNFQSRRPNTSFCFLDIRSPGLGDTAMYLCATSSAGQSNTEAFFGQGTRLTVV.

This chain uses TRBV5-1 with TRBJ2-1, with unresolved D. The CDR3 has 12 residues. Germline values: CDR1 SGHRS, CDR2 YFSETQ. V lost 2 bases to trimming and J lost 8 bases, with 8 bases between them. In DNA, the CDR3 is TGCGCCAGCAGCTTTCGAGGCGATGAGCAGTTCTTC. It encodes CASSFRGDEQFF.

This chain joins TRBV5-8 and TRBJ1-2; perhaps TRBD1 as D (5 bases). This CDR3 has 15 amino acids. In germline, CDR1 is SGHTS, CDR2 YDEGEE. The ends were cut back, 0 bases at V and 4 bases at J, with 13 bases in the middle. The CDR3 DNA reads TGTGCCAGCAGCTTGGGGGGCAGTGAAGTCTATGGCTACACCTTC. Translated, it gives CASSLGGSEVYGYTF.

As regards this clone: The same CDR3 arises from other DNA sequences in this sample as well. As DNA, the CDR3 is TGTGCCTGGAGTGTGGCAGGGAGGGAAAAACTGTTTTTT. As protein: CAWSVAGREKLFF. The V gene is TRBV30, the J gene TRBJ1-4; TRBD1 is a possible D gene (5 bases). CDR3 length: 13 residues. Trimming removed 0 bases from V and 8 bases from J, with 10 bases in between. Germline lookup yields CDR1 GTSNPN and CDR2 SVGIG (reference sequence).

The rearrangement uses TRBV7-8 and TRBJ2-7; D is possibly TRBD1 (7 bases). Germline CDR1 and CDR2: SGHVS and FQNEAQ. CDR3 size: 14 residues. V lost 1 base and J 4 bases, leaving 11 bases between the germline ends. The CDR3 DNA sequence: TGTGCCAGCAGCTTAGGCGGGACAGTATACGAGCAGTACTTC. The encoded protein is CASSLGGTVYEQYF.

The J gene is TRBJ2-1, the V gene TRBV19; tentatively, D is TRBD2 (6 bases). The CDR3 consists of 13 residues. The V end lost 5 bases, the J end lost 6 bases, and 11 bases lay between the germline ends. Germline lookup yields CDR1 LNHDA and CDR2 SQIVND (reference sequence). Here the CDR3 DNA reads TGTGCCAGTAGTCATAGGGGAGGCAATGAGCAGTTCTTC. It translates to CASSHRGGNEQFF.

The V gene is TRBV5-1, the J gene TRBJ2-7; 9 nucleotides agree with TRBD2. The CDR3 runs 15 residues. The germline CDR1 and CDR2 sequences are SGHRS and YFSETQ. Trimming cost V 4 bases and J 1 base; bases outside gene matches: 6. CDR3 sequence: CASSRLTSGSYEQYF. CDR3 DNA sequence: TGCGCCAGCAGCCGATTGACTAGCGGTTCCTACGAGCAGTACTTC. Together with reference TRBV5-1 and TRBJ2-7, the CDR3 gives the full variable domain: KAGVTQTPRYLIKTRGQQVTLSCSPISGHRSVSWYQQTPGQGLQFLFEYFSETQRNKGNFPGRFSGRQFSNSRSEMNVSTLELGDSALYLCASSRLTSGSYEQYFGPGTRLTVT.

The CDR3 DNA follows: TGTGCCAGCAGTCCTACGAGGGATTCGGTCGGAGCTTTCTTT. Translating it yields CASSPTRDSVGAFF. The chain employs TRBV7-8 and TRBJ1-1; no clear D. The germline CDR1 and CDR2 sequences are SGHVS and FQNEAQ. The CDR3 has 14 amino acids. Trimming stripped 6 bases from V and 10 bases from J, with 21 bases between.

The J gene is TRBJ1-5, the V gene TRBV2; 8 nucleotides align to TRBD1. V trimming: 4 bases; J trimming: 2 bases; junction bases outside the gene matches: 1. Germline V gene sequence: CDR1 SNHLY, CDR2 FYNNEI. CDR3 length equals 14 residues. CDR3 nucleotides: TGTGCCAGCAGTGTGGACAGGGGCAATCAGCCCCAGCATTTT. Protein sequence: CASSVDRGNQPQHF. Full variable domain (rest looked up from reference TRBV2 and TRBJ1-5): EPEVTQTPSHQVTQMGQEVILRCVPISNHLYFYWYRQILGQKVEFLVSFYNNEISEKSEIFDDQFSVERPDGSNFTLKIRSTKLEDSAMYFCASSVDRGNQPQHFGDGTRLSIL.

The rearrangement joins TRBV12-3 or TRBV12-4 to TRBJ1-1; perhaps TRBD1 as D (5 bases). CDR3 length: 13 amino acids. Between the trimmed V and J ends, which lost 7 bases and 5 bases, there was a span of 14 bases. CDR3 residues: CASTESWGTEAFF. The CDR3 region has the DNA TGTGCCAGCACCGAATCATGGGGGACTGAAGCTTTCTTT.

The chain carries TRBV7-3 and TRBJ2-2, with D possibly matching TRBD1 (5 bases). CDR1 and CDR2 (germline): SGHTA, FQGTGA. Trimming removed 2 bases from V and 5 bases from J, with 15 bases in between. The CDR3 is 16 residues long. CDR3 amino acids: CASSLEGVVRTGELFF. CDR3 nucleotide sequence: TGTGCCAGCAGCTTAGAAGGGGTGGTGAGGACCGGGGAGCTGTTTTTT.

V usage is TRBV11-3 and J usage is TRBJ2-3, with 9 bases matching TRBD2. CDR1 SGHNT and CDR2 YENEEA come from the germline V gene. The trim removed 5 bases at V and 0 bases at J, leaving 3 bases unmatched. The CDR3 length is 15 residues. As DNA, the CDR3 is TGTGCCAGCAGCCACGGGACTAGCAGCACAGATACGCAGTATTTT. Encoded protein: CASSHGTSSTDTQYF.

This chain's CDR3 is CASSLTGPRPGELFF. CDR3 DNA: TGTGCCAGCAGCCTAACAGGGCCCCGGCCCGGGGAGCTGTTTTTT. The chain is built from TRBV27 and TRBJ2-2, with D possibly being TRBD1 (6 bases). Germline V lookup: CDR1 MNHEY, CDR2 SMNVEV (reference sequence). This CDR3 has 15 residues. The V and J ends lost 6 bases and 6 bases respectively, with 17 bases between them.

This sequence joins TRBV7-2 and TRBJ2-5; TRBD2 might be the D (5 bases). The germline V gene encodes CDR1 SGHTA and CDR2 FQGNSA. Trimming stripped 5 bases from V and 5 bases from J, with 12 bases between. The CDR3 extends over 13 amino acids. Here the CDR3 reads CASSTTDSETQYF. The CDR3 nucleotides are TGTGCCAGCAGCACGACGGACTCGGAGACCCAGTACTTC.

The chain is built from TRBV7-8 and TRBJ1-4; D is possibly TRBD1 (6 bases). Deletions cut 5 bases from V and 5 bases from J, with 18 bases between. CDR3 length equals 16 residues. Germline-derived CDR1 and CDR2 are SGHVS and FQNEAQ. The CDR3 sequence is CASSLNAGARNEKLFF. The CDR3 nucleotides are TGTGCCAGCAGCCTAAACGCGGGGGCGCGCAATGAAAAACTGTTTTTT.

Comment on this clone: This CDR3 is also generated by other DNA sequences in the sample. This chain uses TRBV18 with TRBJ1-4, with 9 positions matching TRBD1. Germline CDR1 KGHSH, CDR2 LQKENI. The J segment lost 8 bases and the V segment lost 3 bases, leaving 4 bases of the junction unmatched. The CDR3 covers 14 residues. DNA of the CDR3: TGTGCCAGCTCACCGGGACAGGGACGCGAAAAACTGTTTTTT. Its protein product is CASSPGQGREKLFF.

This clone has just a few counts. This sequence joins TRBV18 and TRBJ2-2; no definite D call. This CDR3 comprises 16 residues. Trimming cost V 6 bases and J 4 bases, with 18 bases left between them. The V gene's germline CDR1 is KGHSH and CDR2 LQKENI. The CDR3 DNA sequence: TGTGCCAGCTCCCCAAGACAAACCCCGGGCACCGGGGAGCTGTTTTTT. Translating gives CASSPRQTPGTGELFF.